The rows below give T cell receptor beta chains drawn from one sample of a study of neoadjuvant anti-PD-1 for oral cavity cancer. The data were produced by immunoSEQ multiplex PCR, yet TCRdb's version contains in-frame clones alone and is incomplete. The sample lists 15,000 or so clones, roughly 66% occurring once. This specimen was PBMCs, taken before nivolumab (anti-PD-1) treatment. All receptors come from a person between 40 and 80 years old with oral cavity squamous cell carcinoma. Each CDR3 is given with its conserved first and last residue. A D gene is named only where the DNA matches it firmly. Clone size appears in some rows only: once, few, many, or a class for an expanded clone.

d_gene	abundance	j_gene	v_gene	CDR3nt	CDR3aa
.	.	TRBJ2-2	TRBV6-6	TGTGCCAGCAGTTATAGGGACACCGGGGAGCTGTTTTTT	CASSYRDTGELFF
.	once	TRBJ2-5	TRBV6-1	TGTGCCAGCAACCCTACCGGGCTGAGGGGTGAGACCCAGTACTTC	CASNPTGLRGETQYF
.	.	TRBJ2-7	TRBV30	TGTGCCTGGAGTAGAACAGGTAGGGACTACGAGCAGTACTTC	CAWSRTGRDYEQYF
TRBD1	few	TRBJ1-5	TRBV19	TGTGCCAGTAGGGTACAGGGGGCGTCCGGTCAGCCCCAGCATTTT	CASRVQGASGQPQHF
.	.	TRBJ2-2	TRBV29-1	TGCAGCGTTGAAGGAGCAGGGGCCCCCGGGGAGCTGTTTTTT	CSVEGAGAPGELFF
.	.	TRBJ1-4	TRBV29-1	TGCAGCGCCCGGGAGGGGCCGAATGAAAAACTGTTTTTT	CSAREGPNEKLFF
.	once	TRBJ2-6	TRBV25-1	TGTGCCAGCAGTGATACAGCTATTCCCTCTGGGGCCAACGTCCTGACTTTC	CASSDTAIPSGANVLTF
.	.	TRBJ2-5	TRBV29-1	TGCAGCGTTGAATTTGGAAGAGAGACCCAGTACTTC	CSVEFGRETQYF
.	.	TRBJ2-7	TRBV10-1	TGCGCCAGCATTGATAGAGATGGGTCCTACGAGCAGTACTTC	CASIDRDGSYEQYF
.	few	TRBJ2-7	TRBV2	TGTGCCAGCAGCCGGACAGACAACTACGAGCAGTACTTC	CASSRTDNYEQYF